The clone carrying this T cell receptor (beta chain) has just one count. The ends lost 3 bases at V and 5 bases at J; junction bases unmatched: 1. Germline values: CDR1 KGHSH, CDR2 LQKENI. There are 12 residues in the CDR3. The data derive from a study of blood T cell repertoires in COVID-19. Study information: PBMCs, B-cell-depleted T cells, or T cells provided the cDNA or gDNA that made up the material.

Measured with immunoSEQ multiplex PCR; TCRdb has only the in-frame clones, and not every one. The table records around 220,000 clones, over 80% of them present only once. In terms of age and location, participants ranged from about 18 to 95 years and lived in fewer than 30 US areas. Participant-reported clinical history was the basis for cohort assignment. This sequence was found in a young woman who had recovered from COVID-19. The sequencing sample was made of PBMCs or T cells enriched from blood (not recorded which). The chain carries TRBV18 and TRBJ2-7, with 7 positions matching TRBD2. The CDR3 is CASSPLADEQYF. CDR3 DNA sequence: TGTGCCAGCTCACCGCTAGCGGACGAGCAGTACTTC.